The source of this TCR beta chain is a study of CD8 T cells in ankylosing spondylitis. Findings of the study overall: Significantly higher representation of disease-linked clones was reported for matched ankylosing spondylitis synovial fluid. The study identified a TCR beta motif of several highly homologous variants that appeared characteristic of ankylosing spondylitis blood.

In regard to this clonotype: The antigen remains undetermined.

The authors made TCR beta libraries by quantitative 5'-RACE with molecular barcodes. TCRdb re-called the 5' RACE reads through MiXCR, storing one row per CDR3 protein. The profile shows a few hundred thousand distinct CDR3 sequences, roughly 18% of them singletons. This CDR3 is built from 13 residues. The germline V gene encodes CDR1 LGHNA and CDR2 YSLEER. With 0 bases removed from V and 3 bases from J, the gap between germline ends came to 6 bases. The origin of this receptor is a male donor with ankylosing spondylitis or in good health (not recorded which). Sample: blood, either unsorted or a sorted T cell fraction (not recorded which). The chain couples TRBV4-3 to TRBJ2-7; unclear D gene. CDR3 protein: CASSQESDYEQYF. The DNA for the CDR3 is TGCGCCAGCAGCCAAGAGTCGGACTACGAGCAGTACTTC.